This T cell receptor (beta chain) was captured by sequencing in a study of blood T cells in healthy people across ages (dated by TCRdb to between 2014 and 2016). Regarding the complete study: In model experiments, template switching captured roughly one uniquely barcoded TCR beta cDNA molecule for every two T cells. To track age-related changes in TCR beta repertoire diversity, the study relied on deep sequencing normalized with unique cDNA molecular identifiers. Four age groups were formed from the donors: young (average approximately 15 years), middle-aged (approximately 39), aged (roughly 58) and long-lived (about 80). The study analyzed two additional independent replicas of 1 million unique cDNA reads from the same blood draw for two donors, one aged 18 to 30 and one aged 80 or older. On the study overall, not on this receptor specifically: Because profiling used bulk unsorted PBMCs, naive and antigen-experienced compartments could not be compared conclusively. Estimates of total diversity based on one million sequenced T cells were regarded as lower bounds and as underestimates. The long-lived group showed more naive CD4+ T cells, fewer expanded clones and increased TCR diversity than the aged group, suggesting age selection. Because donor CMV infection status was unknown, age-related changes in expanded clonotypes were potentially confounded. Observed TCR beta diversity per million T cells fell roughly linearly with age, and a significant reduction was already apparent by age roughly 40. Observed TCR beta diversity correlated strongly with the percentage of naive T cells measured by flow cytometry.

The CDR3 numbers 16 residues from cysteine through phenylalanine. Only the CDR3 region is kept as DNA, spanning 48 bases read in frame from base 1. Based on the germline V gene, the CDR1 and CDR2 sequences are SGDLS and YYNGEE. Unmatched junction bases come to 15, with V trimmed by 3 bases and J by 7 bases. Systemically healthy Caucasian individuals from Russia, around 38 in total and aged about 6 to 100 years, were included as donors. Each donor gave roughly 9.5 milliliters of peripheral blood, collected into EDTA-treated Vacutainer tubes. Ficoll-Paque density-gradient centrifugation was used to isolate PBMCs, with at least 7 million obtained per sample. Total RNA was extracted from PBMCs with Trizol reagent, with at least 6 micrograms obtained per sample. Naive CD45RAhigh/CD27high T cell percentages were measured by flow cytometry on a PBMC aliquot from every donor. Libraries were made using 5' RACE. The listed sequencing device is Illumina HiSeq 2500. A second PCR of roughly 7 to 11 cycles was performed with a sample-barcoded 5' primer and a J-beta primer mix. Each TCR beta cDNA molecule received a unique molecular identifier from a template-switch 5' adaptor carrying 12 random nucleotides. Each sample yielded at least 2.5 million CDR3-containing paired-end reads. The Mint cDNA synthesis kit, primed by a TRBC-specific oligonucleotide, was used to synthesize first-strand cDNA from all RNA. Following uracil-DNA glycosylase treatment, a first 18-cycle PCR with universal primers M1SS and BC2_uni_R was performed on all cDNA. As for how the authors treated the data: Each sample was normalized by randomly selecting 1 million high-quality reads, each carrying a distinct molecular identifier. Reads sharing molecular identifiers were discarded rather than binned into consensus sequences. CDR3 identification, clonotype clustering and error correction used MiTCR with a Q25 quality threshold and the strictest error-elimination algorithm. A nonparametric unseen species model with Euler transformation was used to estimate lower-bound total TCR beta diversity. TCRdb ran its own pipeline on the public reads, namely fastp trimming at Q25 and MiXCR clone calling, and kept in-frame beta chains. For every CDR3 protein sequence, its rows merge into one entry that carries the most common genes and DNA. It is TCRdb's table, rather than the study itself, that gives the V and J calls and clone size. Present in this sample are just under 550,000 distinct CDR3 sequences, 24% of which were seen just once. The ten biggest clones cover approximately 10% of the sample.

Concerning this clonotype: Its antigen has not been determined. No qualities accompany the bases; no much larger clone lies one base away.

These same records also appear under a second study, on T cells of mothers and their children. As that second study puts it: The donors were nine systemically healthy Caucasian individuals, made up of three mothers and their six children. cDNA synthesis consumed the entire amount of extracted RNA, loaded at 1.5 ug RNA in each 15 ul reaction. In the second PCR, the M1S primer added sample barcodes and 2-4 random nucleotides. Over 10 million TCR beta CDR3 reads came from each mother, compared with approximately 3.1 million reads from each child. Thymic selection shapes the output of TCR recombination in a similar way in related and unrelated pairs, and inherited differences have a minor effect. Related mother-child pairs always showed normalized repertoire overlap that was slightly higher than in unrelated mother-child pairs, though the difference was never significant. Persistent microchimeric T cell clones were not detected, at a sensitivity of approximately 100 clones per million clonotypes. Deep NGS was used in the study to compare the TCR beta repertoires of mothers and children and to look for features that separate related mother-child pairs from unrelated individuals. Mothers averaged about 40 +/- 4 years of age and children averaged around 10 +/- 4 years. After adapters were ligated using NEBNext reagents, the libraries underwent 100+100 nt paired-end sequencing on an Illumina HiSeq 2000. Mother and child libraries were prepared a month apart and sequenced in separate runs to prevent cross-contamination. For each donor, between roughly 500,000 and 2,100,000 distinct TCR beta clonotypes were identified. Naive TCR beta clonotypes were estimated from low-frequency clonotypes matched to each donor's FACS-determined naive share, without sorting.

Input material: blood. The sequence came from a boy aged 10-17 years in good health. The chain is encoded by TRBV9 joined to TRBJ1-2, and 7 junctional nucleotides match TRBD1. The DNA reads TGTGCCAGCAGCGCCATGTCCCGACAGGGTGGTGCTGGCTACACCTTC. It codes for CASSAMSRQGGAGYTF. Where the CDR3 stops, the reference TRBV9 and TRBJ1-2 genes take over; the full variable domain is DSGVTQTPKHLITATGQRVTLRCSPRSGDLSVYWYQQSLDQGLQFLIQYYNGEERAKGNILERFSAQQFPDLHSELNLSSLELGDSALYFCASSAMSRQGGAGYTFGSGTRLTVV.